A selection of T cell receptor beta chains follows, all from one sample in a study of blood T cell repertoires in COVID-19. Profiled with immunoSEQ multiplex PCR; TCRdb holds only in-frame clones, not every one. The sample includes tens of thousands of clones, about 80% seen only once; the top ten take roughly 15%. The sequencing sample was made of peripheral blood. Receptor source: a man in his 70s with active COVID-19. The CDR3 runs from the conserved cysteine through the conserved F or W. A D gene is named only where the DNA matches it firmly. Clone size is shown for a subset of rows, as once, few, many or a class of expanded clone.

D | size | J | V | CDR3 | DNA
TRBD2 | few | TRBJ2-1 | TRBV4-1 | CASSQETSGGRNEQFF | TGCGCCAGCAGCCAAGAGACTAGCGGGGGGAGGAATGAGCAGTTCTTC
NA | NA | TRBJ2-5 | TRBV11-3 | CASRGAPRQETQYF | TGTGCCAGCAGAGGGGCCCCAAGGCAAGAGACCCAGTACTTC
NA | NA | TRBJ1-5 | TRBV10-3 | CAISEHTPGDSNQPQHF | TGTGCCATCAGTGAGCATACTCCAGGGGATAGCAATCAGCCCCAGCATTTT
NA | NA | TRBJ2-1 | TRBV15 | CATSRGGGSSYNEQFF | TGTGCCACCAGCAGAGGTGGAGGCAGCTCCTACAATGAGCAGTTCTTC
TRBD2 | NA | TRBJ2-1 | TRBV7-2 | CASSLGASGGDQFF | TGTGCCAGCAGTCTAGGGGCTAGCGGGGGGGATCAGTTCTTC
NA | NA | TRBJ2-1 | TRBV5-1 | CASSLARSGTSSSYNEQFF | TGCGCCAGCAGCTTGGCCCGTTCCGGGACTTCAAGCTCCTACAATGAGCAGTTCTTC
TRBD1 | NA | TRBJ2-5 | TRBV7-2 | CASSLDDRGRETQYF | TGTGCCAGCAGCTTAGACGACAGGGGTAGAGAGACCCAGTACTTC
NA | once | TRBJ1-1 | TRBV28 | CASSPPPGGRTEAFF | TGTGCCAGCAGTCCCCCCCCGGGAGGCAGGACTGAAGCTTTCTTT
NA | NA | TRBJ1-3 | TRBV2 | CASSRAGERGNTIYF | TGTGCCAGCAGTCGAGCCGGGGAGCGGGGAAACACCATATATTTT
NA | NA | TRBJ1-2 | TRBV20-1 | CSARSGGYTF | TGCAGTGCTAGGTCTGGCGGCTACACCTTC
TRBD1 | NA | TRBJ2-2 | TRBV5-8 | CASSFLSGPGGTGELFF | TGTGCCAGCAGCTTCTTGTCTGGGCCAGGGGGCACCGGGGAGCTGTTTTTT
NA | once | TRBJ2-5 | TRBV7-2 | CASSLSRSGETQYF | TGTGCCAGCAGCTTATCTCGAAGCGGGGAGACCCAGTACTTC
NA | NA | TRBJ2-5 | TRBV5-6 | CASSLTLEAETQYF | TGTGCCAGCAGCTTGACACTAGAAGCTGAGACCCAGTACTTC
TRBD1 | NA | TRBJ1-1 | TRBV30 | CAWSGTGRTEAFF | TGTGCCTGGAGTGGGACAGGGAGGACTGAAGCTTTCTTT
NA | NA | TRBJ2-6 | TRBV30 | CAWDPGRGANVLTF | TGTGCCTGGGACCCAGGGAGGGGGGCCAACGTCCTGACTTTC
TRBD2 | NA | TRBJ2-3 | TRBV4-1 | CASSQATSGGAYTQYF | TGCGCCAGCAGCCAAGCCACTAGCGGGGGGGCGTATACGCAGTATTTT